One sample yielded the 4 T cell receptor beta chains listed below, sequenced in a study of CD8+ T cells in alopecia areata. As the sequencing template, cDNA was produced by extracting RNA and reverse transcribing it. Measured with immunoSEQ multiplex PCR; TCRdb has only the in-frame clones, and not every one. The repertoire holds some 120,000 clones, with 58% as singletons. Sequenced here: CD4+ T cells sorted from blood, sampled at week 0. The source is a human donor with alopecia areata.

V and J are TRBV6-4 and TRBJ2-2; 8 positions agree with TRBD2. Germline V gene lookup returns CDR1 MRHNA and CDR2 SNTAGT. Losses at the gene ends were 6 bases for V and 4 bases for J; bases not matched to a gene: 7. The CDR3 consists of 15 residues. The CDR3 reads CASRDGGAGTGELFF. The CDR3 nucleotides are TGTGCCAGCAGAGACGGGGGGGCTGGCACCGGGGAGCTGTTTTTT.

CDR3 in DNA: TGTGCCAGCAGTCCGACAGGGGCCCACGAGCAGTACTTC. Translation: CASSPTGAHEQYF. The J gene is TRBJ2-7, the V gene TRBV27; 8 bases agree with TRBD1. Trimming removed 5 bases from V and 5 bases from J; junction bases left unmatched: 5. CDR3 size: 13 residues. Germline V lookup: CDR1 MNHEY, CDR2 SMNVEV (reference sequence).

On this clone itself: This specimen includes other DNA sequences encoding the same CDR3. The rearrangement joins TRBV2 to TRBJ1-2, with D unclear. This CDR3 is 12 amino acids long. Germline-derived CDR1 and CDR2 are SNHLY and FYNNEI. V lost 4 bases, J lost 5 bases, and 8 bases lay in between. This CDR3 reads CASSANSYGYTF. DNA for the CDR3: TGTGCCAGCAGTGCGAATTCATATGGCTACACCTTC.

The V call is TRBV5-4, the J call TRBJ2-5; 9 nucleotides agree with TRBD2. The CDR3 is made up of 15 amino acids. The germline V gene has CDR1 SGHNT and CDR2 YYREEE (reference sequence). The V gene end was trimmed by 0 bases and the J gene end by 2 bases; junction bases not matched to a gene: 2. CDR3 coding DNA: TGTGCCAGCAGCTTGGGGACTAGCGAGCAAGAGACCCAGTACTTC. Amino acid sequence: CASSLGTSEQETQYF.